These T cell receptor beta chains were read from a single sample in a study of response to subunit inactivated influenza vaccine. TCRdb analysed the RT-PCR reads with MiXCR anew, one entry per CDR3 protein. The data contain roughly 540,000 distinct CDR3 sequences, around 21% of them singletons. The same data also contributed to another study, on T cells expressing NK-cell markers.

This material consisted of CD4+ T cells sorted from PBMCs, taken about 12 days after vaccination. The origin of the receptors is a man aged 50 or older who received an inactivated influenza vaccine. Both conserved end residues are part of each CDR3. The D gene is left open where the match is weak. Clone size is not always given. Where it is, it says once, few, many or a class for expanded clones.

j_gene: TRBJ1-1
abundance: few
v_gene: TRBV4-3
d_gene: NA
CDR3aa: CASSQDIRVANTEAFF
CDR3nt: TGCGCCAGCAGCCAAGATATCAGGGTGGCGAACACTGAAGCTTTCTTT

j_gene: TRBJ1-6
abundance: few
v_gene: TRBV12-3/TRBV12-4
d_gene: NA
CDR3aa: CASSATTGSSPLHF
CDR3nt: TGTGCCAGCAGCGCGACCACCGGGTCTTCACCCCTCCACTTT

j_gene: TRBJ2-3
abundance: NA
v_gene: TRBV7-3
d_gene: TRBD1
CDR3aa: CASSRDRGSLDTQYF
CDR3nt: TGTGCCAGCAGCCGGGACAGGGGGTCCCTAGATACGCAGTATTTT

j_gene: TRBJ2-7
abundance: NA
v_gene: TRBV24-1
d_gene: TRBD2
CDR3aa: CATSDSGLAGKQYF
CDR3nt: TGTGCCACCAGTGATTCAGGCCTAGCGGGAAAGCAGTACTTC

j_gene: TRBJ2-7
abundance: NA
v_gene: TRBV10-3
d_gene: TRBD1
CDR3aa: CAISEGQGSPYEQYF
CDR3nt: TGTGCCATCAGTGAAGGACAGGGATCCCCCTACGAGCAGTACTTC

j_gene: TRBJ2-1
abundance: NA
v_gene: TRBV12-3/TRBV12-4
d_gene: NA
CDR3aa: CASSLGYSYNEQFF
CDR3nt: TGTGCCAGCAGTTTAGGGTACAGCTACAATGAGCAGTTCTTC

j_gene: TRBJ1-1
abundance: many
v_gene: TRBV5-1
d_gene: TRBD1
CDR3aa: CASSYQGGEAFF
CDR3nt: TGCGCCAGCAGCTATCAGGGGGGTGAAGCTTTCTTT

j_gene: TRBJ2-3
abundance: NA
v_gene: TRBV5-1
d_gene: NA
CDR3aa: CASSEPASDTQYF
CDR3nt: TGCGCCAGCAGCGAACCCGCGTCAGATACGCAGTATTTT

j_gene: TRBJ2-1
abundance: NA
v_gene: TRBV7-8
d_gene: NA
CDR3aa: CASSLTVVNEQFF
CDR3nt: TGTGCCAGCAGCTTGACCGTCGTCAATGAGCAGTTCTTC

j_gene: TRBJ1-2
abundance: NA
v_gene: TRBV7-2
d_gene: NA
CDR3aa: CASSLNRNNYGYTF
CDR3nt: TGTGCCAGCAGCTTAAACAGAAATAACTATGGCTACACCTTC

j_gene: TRBJ2-3
abundance: NA
v_gene: TRBV7-9
d_gene: NA
CDR3aa: CASRSEGTDTQYF
CDR3nt: TGTGCCAGCAGGTCGGAGGGCACAGATACGCAGTATTTT

j_gene: TRBJ2-3
abundance: once
v_gene: TRBV7-6
d_gene: TRBD2
CDR3aa: CASSQGLAGAPDTQYF
CDR3nt: TGTGCCAGCAGCCAAGGGTTAGCGGGGGCCCCAGATACGCAGTATTTT

j_gene: TRBJ2-5
abundance: few
v_gene: TRBV7-9
d_gene: TRBD2
CDR3aa: CASSLNSGRKETQYF
CDR3nt: TGTGCCAGCAGCTTAAATAGCGGGAGGAAAGAGACCCAGTACTTC

j_gene: TRBJ1-3
abundance: NA
v_gene: TRBV10-3
d_gene: NA
CDR3aa: CATRDSSGNTIYF
CDR3nt: TGTGCCACCAGGGATAGCTCTGGAAACACCATATATTTT

j_gene: TRBJ2-7
abundance: many
v_gene: TRBV7-2
d_gene: NA
CDR3aa: CASSLPSSYEQYF
CDR3nt: TGTGCCAGCAGCCTACCTTCCTCCTACGAGCAGTACTTC

j_gene: TRBJ2-2
abundance: few
v_gene: TRBV4-2
d_gene: NA
CDR3aa: CASSQDGGLWTGELFF
CDR3nt: TGTGCCAGCAGCCAAGACGGGGGATTGTGGACCGGGGAGCTGTTTTTT

j_gene: TRBJ2-7
abundance: few
v_gene: TRBV2
d_gene: TRBD2
CDR3aa: CASSGLAGYEQYF
CDR3nt: TGTGCCAGCAGTGGACTAGCGGGCTACGAGCAGTACTTC

j_gene: TRBJ1-4
abundance: NA
v_gene: TRBV20-1
d_gene: NA
CDR3aa: CSARDRGKFNEKLFF
CDR3nt: TGCAGTGCTAGAGATAGGGGGAAATTTAATGAAAAACTGTTTTTT

j_gene: TRBJ2-1
abundance: few
v_gene: TRBV7-8
d_gene: NA
CDR3aa: CASSFLTGNNEQFF
CDR3nt: TGTGCCAGCAGCTTTTTGACAGGTAACAATGAGCAGTTCTTC

j_gene: TRBJ2-7
abundance: few
v_gene: TRBV5-1
d_gene: NA
CDR3aa: CASSLGGGETYEQYF
CDR3nt: TGCGCCAGCAGCTTGGGTGGAGGGGAAACCTACGAGCAGTACTTC

j_gene: TRBJ2-4
abundance: NA
v_gene: TRBV4-1
d_gene: TRBD1
CDR3aa: CASSTTTGAAKNIQYF
CDR3nt: TGCGCCAGCAGCACAACGACAGGGGCGGCCAAAAACATTCAGTACTTC

j_gene: TRBJ2-6
abundance: few
v_gene: TRBV5-1
d_gene: NA
CDR3aa: CASSLGSSSGANVLTF
CDR3nt: TGCGCCAGCAGCTTGGGCTCGTCCTCTGGGGCCAACGTCCTGACTTTC

j_gene: TRBJ2-2
abundance: NA
v_gene: TRBV7-3
d_gene: NA
CDR3aa: CASSRTTPGELFF
CDR3nt: TGTGCCAGCAGCAGGACAACACCCGGGGAGCTGTTTTTT

j_gene: TRBJ1-1
abundance: few
v_gene: TRBV27
d_gene: NA
CDR3aa: CASSFSRQAHTEAFF
CDR3nt: TGTGCCAGCAGTTTCTCCAGACAGGCGCATACCGAAGCTTTCTTT

j_gene: TRBJ2-1
abundance: NA
v_gene: TRBV6-1
d_gene: TRBD2
CDR3aa: CASRSSGGFYTEQFF
CDR3nt: TGTGCCAGCCGCTCTAGCGGGGGGTTTTATACTGAGCAGTTCTTC

j_gene: TRBJ2-1
abundance: NA
v_gene: TRBV7-3
d_gene: NA
CDR3aa: CASSFPPNEQFF
CDR3nt: TGTGCCAGCAGCTTCCCACCCAATGAGCAGTTCTTC

j_gene: TRBJ1-6
abundance: NA
v_gene: TRBV6-1
d_gene: TRBD1
CDR3aa: CASREPGGNSPLHF
CDR3nt: TGTGCCAGCAGAGAACCAGGGGGAAATTCACCCCTCCACTTT

j_gene: TRBJ1-1
abundance: NA
v_gene: TRBV7-9
d_gene: NA
CDR3aa: CASSLLDQGSTEAFF
CDR3nt: TGTGCCAGCAGCTTATTAGATCAGGGATCCACTGAAGCTTTCTTT

j_gene: TRBJ2-7
abundance: NA
v_gene: TRBV5-1
d_gene: NA
CDR3aa: CASSFQSGHEQYF
CDR3nt: TGCGCCAGCAGCTTTCAGTCGGGGCACGAGCAGTACTTC

j_gene: TRBJ2-3
abundance: NA
v_gene: TRBV6-6
d_gene: NA
CDR3aa: CASSYLWGDTQYF
CDR3nt: TGTGCCAGCAGTTACTTATGGGGCGATACGCAGTATTTT

j_gene: TRBJ2-7
abundance: NA
v_gene: TRBV7-9
d_gene: NA
CDR3aa: CASSQGRAPHEQYF
CDR3nt: TGTGCCAGCAGCCAAGGCAGGGCGCCCCACGAGCAGTACTTC

j_gene: TRBJ2-1
abundance: few
v_gene: TRBV7-2
d_gene: TRBD2
CDR3aa: CASSLVWTSGYNEQFF
CDR3nt: TGTGCCAGCAGCTTAGTTTGGACTAGCGGCTACAATGAGCAGTTCTTC

j_gene: TRBJ1-6
abundance: NA
v_gene: TRBV7-9
d_gene: TRBD1
CDR3aa: CASSKNRGGSPLHF
CDR3nt: TGTGCCAGCAGCAAGAACAGGGGGGGATCACCCCTCCACTTT

j_gene: TRBJ2-5
abundance: NA
v_gene: TRBV24-1
d_gene: TRBD1
CDR3aa: CATSDPGTGIETQYF
CDR3nt: TGTGCCACCAGTGACCCGGGGACAGGGATAGAGACCCAGTACTTC

j_gene: TRBJ2-3
abundance: few
v_gene: TRBV10-3
d_gene: NA
CDR3aa: CAISEGPRDTQYF
CDR3nt: TGTGCCATCAGTGAGGGACCCCGGGATACGCAGTATTTT

j_gene: TRBJ1-1
abundance: NA
v_gene: TRBV27
d_gene: NA
CDR3aa: CASSSSRRERTEAFF
CDR3nt: NA

j_gene: TRBJ1-5
abundance: NA
v_gene: TRBV6-1
d_gene: NA
CDR3aa: CASKLNPGRQPQHF
CDR3nt: TGTGCCAGCAAACTAAACCCAGGGCGGCAGCCCCAGCATTTT

j_gene: TRBJ2-3
abundance: NA
v_gene: TRBV10-2
d_gene: NA
CDR3aa: CASSARIRDTQYF
CDR3nt: TGCGCCAGCAGTGCGAGGATTCGAGATACGCAGTATTTT

j_gene: TRBJ1-2
abundance: NA
v_gene: TRBV6-2/TRBV6-3
d_gene: NA
CDR3aa: CASRNEPTGYTF
CDR3nt: TGTGCCAGCAGAAACGAACCAACAGGCTACACCTTC

j_gene: TRBJ2-5
abundance: NA
v_gene: TRBV24-1
d_gene: TRBD1
CDR3aa: CATSDTTGKEETQYF
CDR3nt: TGTGCCACCAGTGACACGACAGGGAAAGAAGAGACCCAGTACTTC

j_gene: TRBJ1-4
abundance: NA
v_gene: TRBV28
d_gene: TRBD1
CDR3aa: CASSLAGQGLGEKLFF
CDR3nt: TGTGCCAGCAGTTTAGCGGGACAGGGATTAGGCGAAAAACTGTTTTTT

j_gene: TRBJ2-3
abundance: NA
v_gene: TRBV20-1
d_gene: NA
CDR3aa: CSGDGGRSTDTQYF
CDR3nt: TGCTCTGGAGACGGGGGACGATCCACAGATACGCAGTATTTT

j_gene: TRBJ1-1
abundance: NA
v_gene: TRBV3-1
d_gene: TRBD1
CDR3aa: CASGDRGRDTEAFF
CDR3nt: TGTGCCAGCGGGGACAGGGGGCGGGACACTGAAGCTTTCTTT

j_gene: TRBJ1-5
abundance: NA
v_gene: TRBV20-1
d_gene: TRBD1
CDR3aa: CSAIGTGLNQPQHF
CDR3nt: TGCAGTGCCATAGGGACAGGTTTAAATCAGCCCCAGCATTTT

j_gene: TRBJ1-5
abundance: few
v_gene: TRBV19
d_gene: NA
CDR3aa: CASELGVGQPQHF
CDR3nt: TGTGCCAGCGAATTGGGGGTCGGGCAGCCCCAGCATTTT

j_gene: TRBJ2-5
abundance: NA
v_gene: TRBV7-9
d_gene: TRBD2
CDR3aa: CASSPAGGGKTQYF
CDR3nt: TGTGCCAGCAGCCCAGCGGGAGGGGGGAAGACCCAGTACTTC